Here is one T cell receptor beta chain with its context. This entry is derived from a study of blood T cell dynamics during melanoma immunotherapy. TCRdb's copy holds only in-frame clones and misses some; the assay was immunoSEQ multiplex PCR. The profile covers some 15,000 clones, with more than 85% appearing a single time and about 2% taken by the ten largest. Time point indicated: pre-treatment baseline. Sampling occurred pretreatment (T0) and at week 3 (W3), after cycle one of checkpoint blockade. The CDR3 is made up of 16 amino acids. CDR1 is MDHEN, CDR2 SYDVKM, per germline. V lost 6 bases and J lost 1; bases outside the gene matches: 8.

Source: blood, taken from a patient treated with checkpoint blockade. The chain has TRBV28 and TRBJ2-7, with 11 bases that match TRBD1. The sequence came from a human donor with melanoma. The CDR3 here is CASSPLRDRGSYEQYF. The DNA of the CDR3 is TGTGCCAGCAGCCCGCTCCGGGACAGGGGGTCCTACGAGCAGTACTTC.